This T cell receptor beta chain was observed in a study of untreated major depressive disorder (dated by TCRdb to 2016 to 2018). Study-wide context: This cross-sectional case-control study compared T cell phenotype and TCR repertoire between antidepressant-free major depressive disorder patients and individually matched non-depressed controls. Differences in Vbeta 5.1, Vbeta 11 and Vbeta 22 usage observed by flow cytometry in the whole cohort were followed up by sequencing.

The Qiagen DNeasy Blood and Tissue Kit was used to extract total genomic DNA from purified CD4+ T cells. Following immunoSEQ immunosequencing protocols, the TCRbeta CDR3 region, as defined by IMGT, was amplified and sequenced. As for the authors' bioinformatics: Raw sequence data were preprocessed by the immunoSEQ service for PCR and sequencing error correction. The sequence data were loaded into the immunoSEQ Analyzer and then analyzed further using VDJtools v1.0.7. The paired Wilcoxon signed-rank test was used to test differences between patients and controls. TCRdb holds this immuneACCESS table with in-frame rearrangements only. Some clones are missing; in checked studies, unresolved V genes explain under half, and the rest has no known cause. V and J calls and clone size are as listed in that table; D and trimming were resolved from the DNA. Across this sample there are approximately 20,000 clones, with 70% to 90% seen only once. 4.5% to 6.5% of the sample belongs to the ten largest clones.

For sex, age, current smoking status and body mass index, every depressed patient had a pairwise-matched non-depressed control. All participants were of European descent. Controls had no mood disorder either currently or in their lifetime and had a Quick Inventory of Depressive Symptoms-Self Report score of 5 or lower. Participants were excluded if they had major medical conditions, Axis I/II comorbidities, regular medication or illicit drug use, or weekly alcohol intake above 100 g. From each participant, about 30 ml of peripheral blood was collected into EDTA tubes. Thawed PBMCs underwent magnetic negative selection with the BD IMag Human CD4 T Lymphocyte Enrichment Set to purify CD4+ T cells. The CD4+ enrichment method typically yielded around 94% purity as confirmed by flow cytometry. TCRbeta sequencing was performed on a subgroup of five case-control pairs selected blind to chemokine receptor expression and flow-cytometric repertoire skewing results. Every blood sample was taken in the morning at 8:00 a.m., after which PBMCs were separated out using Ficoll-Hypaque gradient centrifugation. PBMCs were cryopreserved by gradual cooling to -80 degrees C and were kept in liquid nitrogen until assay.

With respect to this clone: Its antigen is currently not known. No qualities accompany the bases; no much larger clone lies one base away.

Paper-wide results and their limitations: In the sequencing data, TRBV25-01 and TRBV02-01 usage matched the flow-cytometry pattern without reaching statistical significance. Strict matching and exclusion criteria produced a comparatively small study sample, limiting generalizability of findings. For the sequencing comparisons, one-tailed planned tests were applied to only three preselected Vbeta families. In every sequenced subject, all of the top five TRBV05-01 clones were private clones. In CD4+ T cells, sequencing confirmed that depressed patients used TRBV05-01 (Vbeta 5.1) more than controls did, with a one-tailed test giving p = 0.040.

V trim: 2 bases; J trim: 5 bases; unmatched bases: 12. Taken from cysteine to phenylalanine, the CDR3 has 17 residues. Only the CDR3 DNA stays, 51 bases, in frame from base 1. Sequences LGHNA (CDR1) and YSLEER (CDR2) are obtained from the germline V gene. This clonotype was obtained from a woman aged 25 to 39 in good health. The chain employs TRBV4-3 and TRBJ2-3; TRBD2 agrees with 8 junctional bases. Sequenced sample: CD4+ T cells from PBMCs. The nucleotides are TGCGCCAGCAGCCAATTAAGCAGGCGGGGGGCCGGAGATACGCAGTATTTT. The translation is CASSQLSRRGAGDTQYF.